The sequence of this TCR beta chain was determined in a study of glioma-infiltrating T cells after dendritic cell vaccination. This clone showed up just once. The V gene end was trimmed by 3 bases and the J gene end by 7 bases; junction bases not matched to a gene: 10. The CDR3 totals 14 residues. The germline V gene has CDR1 SGHDT and CDR2 YYEEEE. Input was around 1.9 ug genomic DNA, or all available if less. The PCR used 60 V beta and 13 J beta primers. Sequencing used immunoSEQ multiplex PCR; TCRdb keeps in-frame clones, though not all of them. The sample holds roughly 100,000 clones, nearly 90% seen once. The sample's time point: after dendritic cell vaccination, including at tumor progression/relapse. Selection required adequate fresh-frozen tumor tissue plus more than two years' survival data.

This material consisted of blood, taken after dendritic cell vaccination. The chain carries TRBV5-6 and TRBJ2-7; 7 bases match TRBD1. The source is a human donor with glioblastoma. In DNA, the CDR3 is TGTGCCAGCAGCTGGGGACAGATCGTACGGGAGCAGTACTTC. Amino acids: CASSWGQIVREQYF.